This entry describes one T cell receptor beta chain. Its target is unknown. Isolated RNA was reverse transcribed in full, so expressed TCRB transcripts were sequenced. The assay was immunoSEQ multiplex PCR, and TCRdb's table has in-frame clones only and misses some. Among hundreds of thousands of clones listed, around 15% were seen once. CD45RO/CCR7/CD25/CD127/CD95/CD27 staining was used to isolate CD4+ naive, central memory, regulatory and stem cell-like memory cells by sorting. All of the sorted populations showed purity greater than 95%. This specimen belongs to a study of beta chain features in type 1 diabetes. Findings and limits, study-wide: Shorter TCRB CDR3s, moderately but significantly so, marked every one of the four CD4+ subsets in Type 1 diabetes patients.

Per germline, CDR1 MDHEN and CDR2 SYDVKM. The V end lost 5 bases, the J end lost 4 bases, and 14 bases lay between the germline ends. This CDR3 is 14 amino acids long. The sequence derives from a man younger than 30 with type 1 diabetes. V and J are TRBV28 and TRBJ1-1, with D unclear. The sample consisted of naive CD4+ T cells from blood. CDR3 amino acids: CASSSPARGTEAFF. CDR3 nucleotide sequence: TGTGCCAGCAGTAGCCCCGCCCGGGGCACTGAAGCTTTCTTT.